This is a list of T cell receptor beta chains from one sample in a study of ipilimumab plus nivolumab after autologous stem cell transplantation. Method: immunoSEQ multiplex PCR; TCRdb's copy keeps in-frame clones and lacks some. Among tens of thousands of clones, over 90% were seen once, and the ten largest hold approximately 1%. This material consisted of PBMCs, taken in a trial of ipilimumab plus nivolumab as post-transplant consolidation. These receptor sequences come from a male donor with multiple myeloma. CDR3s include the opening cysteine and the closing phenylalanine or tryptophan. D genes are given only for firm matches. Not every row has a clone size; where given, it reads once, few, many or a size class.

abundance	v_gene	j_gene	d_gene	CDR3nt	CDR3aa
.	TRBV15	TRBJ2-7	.	TGTGCCACCAGCAGAGAGGTGGACACGACGGACACCTACGAGCAGTACTTC	CATSREVDTTDTYEQYF
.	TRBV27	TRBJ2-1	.	TGTGCCAGCAGTGTTACCGGGTCCAACAATGAGCAGTTCTTC	CASSVTGSNNEQFF
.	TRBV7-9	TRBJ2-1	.	TGTGCCAGCATTAGCTCCGGCCAAACTGAGCAGTTCTTC	CASISSGQTEQFF
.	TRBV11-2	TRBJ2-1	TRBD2	TGTGCCAGCAGCTTCTCTAGCGGGGCCTACAATGAGCAGTTCTTC	CASSFSSGAYNEQFF
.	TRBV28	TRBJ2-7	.	TGTGCCAGCAGTTTAGAGGTGGGGTTCTCCTACGAGCAGTACTTC	CASSLEVGFSYEQYF
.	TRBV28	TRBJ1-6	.	TGTGCCAGCAGTTTGGGGGGCGAAGGCTATAATTCACCCCTCCACTTT	CASSLGGEGYNSPLHF
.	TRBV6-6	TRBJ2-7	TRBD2	TGTGCCAGCAGTGACACGGGACTAGCGATTGGGCAGTACTTC	CASSDTGLAIGQYF
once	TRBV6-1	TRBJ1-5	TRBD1	TGTGCCAGCAGTGAATTGGGACAGGGGGCTTATCAGCCCCAGCATTTT	CASSELGQGAYQPQHF
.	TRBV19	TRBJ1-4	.	TGTGCCAGTAGCGATCGAGCGGGTGAAAAACTGTTTTTT	CASSDRAGEKLFF
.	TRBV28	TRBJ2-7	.	TGTGCCAGCAGTTTTTTTGACCGCTCCTACGAGCAGTACTTC	CASSFFDRSYEQYF